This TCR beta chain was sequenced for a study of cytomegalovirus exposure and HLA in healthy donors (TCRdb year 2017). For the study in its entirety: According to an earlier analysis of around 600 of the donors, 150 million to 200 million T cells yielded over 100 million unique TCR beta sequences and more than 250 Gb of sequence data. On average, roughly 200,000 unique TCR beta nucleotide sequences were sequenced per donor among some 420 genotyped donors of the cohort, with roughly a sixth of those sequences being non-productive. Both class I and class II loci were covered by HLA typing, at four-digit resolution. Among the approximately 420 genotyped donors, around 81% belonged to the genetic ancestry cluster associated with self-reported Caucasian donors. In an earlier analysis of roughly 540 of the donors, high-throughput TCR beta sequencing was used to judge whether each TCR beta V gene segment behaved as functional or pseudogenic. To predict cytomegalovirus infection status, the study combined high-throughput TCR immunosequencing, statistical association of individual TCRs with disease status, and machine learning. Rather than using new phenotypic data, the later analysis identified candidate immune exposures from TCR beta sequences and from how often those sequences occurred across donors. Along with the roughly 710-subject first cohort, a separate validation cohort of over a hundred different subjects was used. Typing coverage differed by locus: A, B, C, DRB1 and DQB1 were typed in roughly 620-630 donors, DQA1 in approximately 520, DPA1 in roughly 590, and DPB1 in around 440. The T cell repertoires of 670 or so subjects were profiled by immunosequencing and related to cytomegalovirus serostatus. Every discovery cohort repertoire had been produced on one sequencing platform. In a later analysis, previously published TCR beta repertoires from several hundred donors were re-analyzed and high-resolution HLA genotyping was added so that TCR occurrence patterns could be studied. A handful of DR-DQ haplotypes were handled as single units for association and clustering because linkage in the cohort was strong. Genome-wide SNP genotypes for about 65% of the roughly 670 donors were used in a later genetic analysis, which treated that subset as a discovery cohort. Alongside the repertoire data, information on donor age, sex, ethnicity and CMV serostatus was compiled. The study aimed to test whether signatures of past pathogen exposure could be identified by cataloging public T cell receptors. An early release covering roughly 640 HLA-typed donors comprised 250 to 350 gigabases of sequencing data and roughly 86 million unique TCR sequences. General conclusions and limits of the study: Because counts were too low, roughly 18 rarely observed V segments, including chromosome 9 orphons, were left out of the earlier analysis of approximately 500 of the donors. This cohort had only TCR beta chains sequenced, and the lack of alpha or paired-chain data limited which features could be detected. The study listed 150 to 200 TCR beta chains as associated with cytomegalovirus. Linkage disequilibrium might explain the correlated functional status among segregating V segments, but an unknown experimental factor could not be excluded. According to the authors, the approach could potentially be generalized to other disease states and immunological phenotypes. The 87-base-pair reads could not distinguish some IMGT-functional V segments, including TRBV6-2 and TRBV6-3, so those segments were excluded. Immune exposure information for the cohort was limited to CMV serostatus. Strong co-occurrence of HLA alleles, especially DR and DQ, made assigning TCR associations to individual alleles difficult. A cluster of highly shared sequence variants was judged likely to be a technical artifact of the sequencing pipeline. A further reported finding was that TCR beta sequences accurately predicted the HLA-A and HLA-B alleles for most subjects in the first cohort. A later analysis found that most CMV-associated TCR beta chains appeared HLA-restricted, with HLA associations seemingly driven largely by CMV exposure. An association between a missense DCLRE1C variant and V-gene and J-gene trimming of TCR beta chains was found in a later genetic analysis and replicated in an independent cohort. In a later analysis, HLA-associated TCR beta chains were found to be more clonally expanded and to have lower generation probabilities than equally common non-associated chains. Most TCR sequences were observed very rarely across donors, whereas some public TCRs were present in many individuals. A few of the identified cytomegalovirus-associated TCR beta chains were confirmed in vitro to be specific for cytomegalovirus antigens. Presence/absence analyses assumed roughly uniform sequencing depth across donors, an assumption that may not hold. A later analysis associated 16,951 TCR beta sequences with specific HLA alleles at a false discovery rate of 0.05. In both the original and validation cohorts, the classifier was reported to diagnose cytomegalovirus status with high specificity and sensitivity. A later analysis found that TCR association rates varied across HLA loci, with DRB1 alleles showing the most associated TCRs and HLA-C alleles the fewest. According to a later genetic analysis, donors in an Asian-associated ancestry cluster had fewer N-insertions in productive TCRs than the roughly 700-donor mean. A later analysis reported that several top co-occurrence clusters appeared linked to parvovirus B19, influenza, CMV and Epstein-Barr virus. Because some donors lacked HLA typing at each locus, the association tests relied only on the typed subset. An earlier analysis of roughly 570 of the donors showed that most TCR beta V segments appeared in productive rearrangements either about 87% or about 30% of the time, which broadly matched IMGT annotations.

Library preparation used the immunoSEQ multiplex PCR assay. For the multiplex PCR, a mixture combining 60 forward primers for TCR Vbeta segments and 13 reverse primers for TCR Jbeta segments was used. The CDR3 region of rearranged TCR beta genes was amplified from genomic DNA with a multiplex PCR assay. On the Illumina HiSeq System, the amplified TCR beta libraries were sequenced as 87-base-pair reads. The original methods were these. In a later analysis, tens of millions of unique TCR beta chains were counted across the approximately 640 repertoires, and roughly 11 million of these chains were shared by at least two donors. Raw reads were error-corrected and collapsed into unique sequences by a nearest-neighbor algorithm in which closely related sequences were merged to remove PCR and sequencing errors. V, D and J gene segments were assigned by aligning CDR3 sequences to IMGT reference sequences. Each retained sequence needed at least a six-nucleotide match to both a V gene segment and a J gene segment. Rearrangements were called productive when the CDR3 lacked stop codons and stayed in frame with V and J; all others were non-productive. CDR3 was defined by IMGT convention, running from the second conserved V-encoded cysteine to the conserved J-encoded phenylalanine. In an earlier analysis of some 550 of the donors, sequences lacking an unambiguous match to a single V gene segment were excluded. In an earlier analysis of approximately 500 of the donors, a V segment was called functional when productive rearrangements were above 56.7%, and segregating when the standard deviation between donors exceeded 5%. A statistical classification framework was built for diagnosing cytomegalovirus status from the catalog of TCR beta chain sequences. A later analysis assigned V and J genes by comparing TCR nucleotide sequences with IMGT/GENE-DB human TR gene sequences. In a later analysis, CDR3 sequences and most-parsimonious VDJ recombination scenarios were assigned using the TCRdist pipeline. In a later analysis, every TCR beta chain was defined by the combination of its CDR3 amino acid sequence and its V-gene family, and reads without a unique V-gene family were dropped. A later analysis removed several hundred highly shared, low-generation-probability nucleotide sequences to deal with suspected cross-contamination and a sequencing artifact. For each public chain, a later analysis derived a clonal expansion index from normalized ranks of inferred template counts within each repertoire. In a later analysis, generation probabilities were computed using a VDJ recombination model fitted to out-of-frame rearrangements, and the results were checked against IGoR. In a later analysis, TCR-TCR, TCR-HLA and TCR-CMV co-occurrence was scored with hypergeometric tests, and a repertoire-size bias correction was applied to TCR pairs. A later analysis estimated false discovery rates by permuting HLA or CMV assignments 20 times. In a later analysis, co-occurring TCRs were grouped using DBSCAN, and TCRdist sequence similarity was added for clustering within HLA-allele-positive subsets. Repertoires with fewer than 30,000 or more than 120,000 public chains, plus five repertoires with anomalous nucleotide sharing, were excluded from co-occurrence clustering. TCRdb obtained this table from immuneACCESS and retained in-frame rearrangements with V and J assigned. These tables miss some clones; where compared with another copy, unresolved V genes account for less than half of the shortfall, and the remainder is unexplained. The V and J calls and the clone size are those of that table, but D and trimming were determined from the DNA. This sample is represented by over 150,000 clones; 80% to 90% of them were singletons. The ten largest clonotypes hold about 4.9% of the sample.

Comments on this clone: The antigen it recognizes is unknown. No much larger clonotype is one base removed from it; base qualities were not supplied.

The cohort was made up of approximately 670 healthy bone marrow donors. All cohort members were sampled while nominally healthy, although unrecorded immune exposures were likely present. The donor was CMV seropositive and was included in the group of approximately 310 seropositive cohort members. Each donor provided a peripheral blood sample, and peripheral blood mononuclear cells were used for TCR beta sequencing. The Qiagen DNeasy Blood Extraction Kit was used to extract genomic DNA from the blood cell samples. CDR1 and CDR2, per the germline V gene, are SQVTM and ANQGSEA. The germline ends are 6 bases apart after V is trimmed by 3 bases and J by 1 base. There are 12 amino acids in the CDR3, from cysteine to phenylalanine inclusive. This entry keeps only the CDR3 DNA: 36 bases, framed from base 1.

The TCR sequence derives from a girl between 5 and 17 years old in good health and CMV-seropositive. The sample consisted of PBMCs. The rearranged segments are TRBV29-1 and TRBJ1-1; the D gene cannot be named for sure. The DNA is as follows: TGCAGCGTTGACTCCGGGAACACTGAAGCTTTCTTT. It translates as CSVDSGNTEAFF.